This T cell receptor (beta chain) was captured by sequencing in a study of cytomegalovirus exposure and HLA in healthy donors. Sequencing was performed with immunoSEQ multiplex PCR; in TCRdb, only in-frame clones are kept and a portion is missing. This sample has some 290,000 clones, with approximately 88% found just once. Germline-derived CDR1 and CDR2 are MNHNS and SASEGT. Trimming took off 4 bases at V and 9 bases at J, with 22 bases between the two ends. CDR3 size: 16 residues. This TCR was recovered from a man aged 25 to 40 in good health and CMV-seronegative. The chain recombines TRBV6-1 with TRBJ2-1, with D maybe TRBD1 (5 bases). Sequenced input: PBMCs. The CDR3: CASSVPGQTFGAEQFF. The CDR3 nucleotides read TGTGCCAGCAGTGTGCCCGGACAAACCTTTGGGGCTGAGCAGTTCTTC.